These T cell receptor beta chains were read from a single sample in a study of T cells in Graves' hyperthyroidism and ophthalmopathy. TCRdb reprocessed the multiplex PCR reads via MiXCR and lists one record per CDR3 protein. The data contain around 400,000 distinct CDR3 sequences, 13% to 15% of them singletons. The sequenced sample was blood. The receptor set was obtained from a woman aged 60-75 years with Graves' ophthalmopathy. CDR3s include the opening cysteine and the closing phenylalanine or tryptophan. The D gene is left open where the match is weak. Clone size is given for some rows only: seen once, a few or many times, or a class if the clone is expanded.

d_gene,v_gene,j_gene,abundance,CDR3nt,CDR3aa
-,TRBV7-3,TRBJ2-2,-,TGTGCCAGCAGCGCCCAGAGGGAGCTGTTTTTT,CASSAQRELFF
-,TRBV24-1,TRBJ2-2,few,TGTGCCACTTCTCCCCGGCGGGGTTATAGCGATGCCGGGGAGCTGTTTTTT,CATSPRRGYSDAGELFF
TRBD2,TRBV11-2,TRBJ2-5,many,TGTGCCAGCAGTCGAAGACTAGCGGGAGAATGGGAGACCCAGTACTTC,CASSRRLAGEWETQYF
TRBD1,TRBV20-1,TRBJ1-6,many,TGCAGTGCGGGACAGCATGGTTCACCCCTCCACTTT,CSAGQHGSPLHF
-,TRBV18,TRBJ1-6,many,TGTGCCAGCTCATTTCAGCCCAAAAGGGGAAATTCACCCCTCCACTTT,CASSFQPKRGNSPLHF
TRBD2,TRBV29-1,TRBJ2-1,once,TGCAGCGCCCATCTAGCGGGAGCGAACAATGAGCAGTTCTTC,CSAHLAGANNEQFF
-,TRBV10-2,TRBJ1-2,-,TGCGCCAGCAGTGAGTCTGGTGGCAGGCCCCTGGGGGGCTACACCTTC,CASSESGGRPLGGYTF
-,TRBV30,TRBJ2-7,many,TGTGCCTGGAGAGCGGGTCGGGACTACGAGCAGTACTTC,CAWRAGRDYEQYF
-,TRBV30,TRBJ1-4,-,TGTGCCTGGAGCGGCGGGGCGGGTGAAAAACTGTTTTTT,CAWSGGAGEKLFF
TRBD2,TRBV11-2,TRBJ2-1,many,TGTGCCAGCAGCGCAAGGTGGGAGGGAGGGGACAATGAGCAGTTCTTC,CASSARWEGGDNEQFF
-,TRBV7-2,TRBJ2-1,-,TGTGCCAGCCTCCTTAGCCCGGGACCCTTGGTGGATGAGCAGTTCTTC,CASLLSPGPLVDEQFF
-,TRBV5-5,TRBJ1-3,-,TGTGCCAGCAGCTTGGGGGCCGGAACCGGAGAGGTCGTATATTTT,CASSLGAGTGEVVYF
-,TRBV28,TRBJ2-7,-,TGTGCCAGCAGTTTAGGGCCGGGACAAGCCTACGAGCAGTACTTC,CASSLGPGQAYEQYF
-,TRBV28,TRBJ2-1,many,TGTGCCAGCAACTTTCGTTCAGGGAGCTACAATGAGCAGTTCTTC,CASNFRSGSYNEQFF
TRBD2,TRBV11-2,TRBJ2-7,few,TGTGCCAGCAGGTCCGGGACTAGCGAGTCCTACGAGCAGTACTTC,CASRSGTSESYEQYF
-,TRBV19,TRBJ1-5,few,TGTGCCAGTAGTTCCTTGGGAGCTAGCAATCAGCCCCAGCATTTT,CASSSLGASNQPQHF
-,TRBV27,TRBJ2-7,many,TGTGCCAGTCCGGCGGGCGCCGCGGCGGGGATCTACGAGCAGTACTTC,CASPAGAAAGIYEQYF
TRBD1,TRBV28,TRBJ1-4,many,TGTGCCAGCAGTGCTTCTCCGGGACAGGGACATGAAAAACTGTTTTTT,CASSASPGQGHEKLFF
-,TRBV7-9,TRBJ2-2,-,TGTGCCAGCACCCACTACCGGGACAAGAACACCGGGGAGCTGTTTTTT,CASTHYRDKNTGELFF
TRBD2,TRBV5-6,TRBJ2-7,many,TGTGCCAGCAGCTTGATGACTAGCGGTCTCAACGAGCAGTACTTC,CASSLMTSGLNEQYF
-,TRBV20-1,TRBJ2-6,-,TGCAGTGCTAGATCGGGTCTCTCTGGGGCCAACGTCCTGACTTTC,CSARSGLSGANVLTF
-,TRBV11-1,TRBJ2-7,few,TGTGCCAGCAGCGGGGCCGGCTACGAGCAGTACTTC,CASSGAGYEQYF
-,TRBV29-1,TRBJ2-7,many,TGCAGCGTTGAAGGGACTCTCTACGAGCAGTACTTC,CSVEGTLYEQYF
TRBD2,TRBV20-1,TRBJ2-2,-,TGCAGTGCTAGTGCGGGACTAGCGGGCACCGGGGAGCTGTTTTTT,CSASAGLAGTGELFF
TRBD1,TRBV29-1,TRBJ2-3,-,TGCAGCGCCCAGGGACAGGGCAGCGATACGCAGTATTTT,CSAQGQGSDTQYF
-,TRBV20-1,TRBJ2-3,many,TGCAGTGCTACCCCGGGCAGCACAGATACGCAGTATTTT,CSATPGSTDTQYF
-,TRBV6-1,TRBJ2-7,many,TGTGCCAGCAAAGGAGGGGGGAGGTACGAGCAGTACTTC,CASKGGGRYEQYF
-,TRBV12-3/TRBV12-4,TRBJ2-5,many,TGTGCCAGCAGAGCCGAGGCGGGCCAAGAGACCCAGTACTTC,CASRAEAGQETQYF
-,TRBV12-3/TRBV12-4,TRBJ1-2,-,TGTGCCAGCAGCCCCGGGGGGGGGGAGAGAGGCTACACCTTC,CASSPGGGERGYTF
TRBD2,TRBV28,TRBJ2-1,few,TGTGCCAGCAGTTTAGGGCGGGCTAGCGGGAGGTTCAATGAGCAGTTCTTC,CASSLGRASGRFNEQFF
TRBD1,TRBV2,TRBJ2-4,many,TGTGCCAGCACCGAAAGCCCTACAGGGGGCCTAGCCAAAAACATTCAGTACTTC,CASTESPTGGLAKNIQYF
-,TRBV19,TRBJ1-2,few,TGTGCCACCTACGGACGGATCAACTATGGCTACACCTTC,CATYGRINYGYTF
-,TRBV6-1,TRBJ2-1,many,TGTGCCAGCAGTGAGTCACCGGACTCCTACAATGAGCAGTTCTTC,CASSESPDSYNEQFF
-,TRBV6-1,TRBJ2-7,-,TGTGCCAGCAGTCCAAGGACAGTCTACGAGCAGTACTTC,CASSPRTVYEQYF
-,TRBV6-1,TRBJ1-5,many,TGTGCCAGCAGTACAGGAACATACCCTCAGCCCCAGCATTTT,CASSTGTYPQPQHF
-,TRBV28,TRBJ2-1,few,TGTGCCAGCAATCGGAGGGCCCTCGACAATGAGCAGTTCTTC,CASNRRALDNEQFF
TRBD1,TRBV11-2,TRBJ2-7,-,TGTGCCAGCAGCTTTGGACAGGGAACCACCTCCTACGAGCAGTACTTC,CASSFGQGTTSYEQYF
TRBD2,TRBV7-8,TRBJ2-1,-,TGTGCCAGCAGCTTAGCGCTTCTAGCGGGAGACCTCGAGCAGTTCTTC,CASSLALLAGDLEQFF
-,TRBV5-5,TRBJ2-7,-,TGTGCCAGCAGCCAGACGGATAGCCCTAGAGGGGAGCAGTACTTC,CASSQTDSPRGEQYF
TRBD1,TRBV28,TRBJ2-3,many,TGTGCCAGCAGTACCATAGGGACAGCCACAGATACGCAGTATTTT,CASSTIGTATDTQYF
-,TRBV28,TRBJ1-2,few,TGTGCCACCAGGGTAGGAGGGTATGGCTACACCTTC,CATRVGGYGYTF
TRBD1,TRBV5-1,TRBJ1-2,-,TGCGCCAGCAGGACAGGGGAGCTTATCGGCTACACCTTC,CASRTGELIGYTF
-,TRBV7-2,TRBJ2-3,many,TGTGCCAGCAGCATTACTAACACAGATACGCAGTATTTT,CASSITNTDTQYF
TRBD2,TRBV5-1,TRBJ2-7,many,TGCGCCAGCAGCTTGGAGGCTAGCGGGAGGGCCGAGCAGTACTTC,CASSLEASGRAEQYF
-,TRBV27,TRBJ2-7,many,TGTGCCAGCAGTGAAAGGTCCTCCTACGAGCAGTACTTC,CASSERSSYEQYF
TRBD1,TRBV29-1,TRBJ2-1,many,TGCAGCGTTGCGGGGACAGATTCGGGGAATGAGCAGTTCTTC,CSVAGTDSGNEQFF
-,TRBV11-2,TRBJ2-1,many,TGTGCCAGCAGCTTAGGACTACCGGGGGAGCAGTTCTTC,CASSLGLPGEQFF
-,TRBV6-2/TRBV6-3,TRBJ2-2,-,TGTGCCAGCATTTCAATAAGGGGGTACGGGGAGCTGTTTTTT,CASISIRGYGELFF
-,TRBV28,TRBJ2-6,many,TGTGCCGGCGGGACAGCCGGGGCCAACGTCCTGACTTTC,CAGGTAGANVLTF
TRBD1,TRBV20-1,TRBJ2-5,many,TGCAGTGCTAGTGAGGGGGCCTGGAAGACGGAGACCCAGTACTTC,CSASEGAWKTETQYF
TRBD1,TRBV19,TRBJ2-7,many,TGTGCCAGTAGTATAGTAGGGGACAGCAACGAAGAGCAGTACTTC,CASSIVGDSNEEQYF